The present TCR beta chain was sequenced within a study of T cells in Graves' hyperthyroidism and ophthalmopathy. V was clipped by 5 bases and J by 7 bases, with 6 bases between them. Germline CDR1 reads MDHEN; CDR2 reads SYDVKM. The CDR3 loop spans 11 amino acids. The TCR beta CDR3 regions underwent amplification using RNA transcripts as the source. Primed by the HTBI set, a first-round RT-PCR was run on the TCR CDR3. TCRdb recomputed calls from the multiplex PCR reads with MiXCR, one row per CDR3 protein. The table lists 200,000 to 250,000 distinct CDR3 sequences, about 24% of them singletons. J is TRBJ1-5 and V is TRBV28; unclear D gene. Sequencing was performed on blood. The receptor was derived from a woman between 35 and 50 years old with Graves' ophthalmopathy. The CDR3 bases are TGTGCCAGCAGTCCTGGGCAGCCCCAGCATTTT. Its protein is CASSPGQPQHF.